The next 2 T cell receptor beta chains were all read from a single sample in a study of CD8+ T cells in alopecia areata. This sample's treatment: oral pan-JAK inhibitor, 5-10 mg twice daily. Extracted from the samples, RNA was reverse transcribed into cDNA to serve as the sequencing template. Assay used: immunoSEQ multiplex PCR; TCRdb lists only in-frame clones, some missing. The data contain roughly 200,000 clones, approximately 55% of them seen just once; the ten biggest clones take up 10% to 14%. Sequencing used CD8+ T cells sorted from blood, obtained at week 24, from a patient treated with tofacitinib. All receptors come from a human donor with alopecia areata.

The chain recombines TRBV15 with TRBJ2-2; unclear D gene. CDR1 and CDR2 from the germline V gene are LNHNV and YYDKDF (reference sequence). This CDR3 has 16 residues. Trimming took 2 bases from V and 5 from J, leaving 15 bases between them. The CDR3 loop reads CATSRPGRVSTGELFF. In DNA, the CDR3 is TGTGCCACCAGCAGACCTGGTAGGGTCTCAACCGGGGAGCTGTTTTTT.

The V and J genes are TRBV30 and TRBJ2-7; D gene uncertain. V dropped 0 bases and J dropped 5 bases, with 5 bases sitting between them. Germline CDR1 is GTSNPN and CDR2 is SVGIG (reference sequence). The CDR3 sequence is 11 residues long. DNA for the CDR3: TGTGCCTGGAGTGTAGCTCACGAGCAGTACTTC. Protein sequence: CAWSVAHEQYF.